This is a list of T cell receptor beta chains from one sample in a study. TCRdb redid the calling of the 5' RACE reads with MiXCR, one entry per CDR3 protein. The sample records tens of thousands of distinct CDR3 sequences, over 15% being singletons. The specimen sequenced was naive CD4+ T cells sorted from blood. Every receptor here comes from a female donor with breast cancer. Both conserved end residues are part of each CDR3. The order of the fields is D gene, clone size, V gene, J gene, CDR3 protein, CDR3 DNA. A D gene is named only where the DNA matches it firmly. Clone size, where shown, is once, few, many, or a class for clones that have expanded.

D: TRBD1
size: many
V: TRBV27
J: TRBJ2-7
CDR3: CATRRDRVYEQYF
DNA: TGTGCCACCAGACGGGACAGGGTCTACGAGCAGTACTTC

D: -
size: many
V: TRBV12-3/TRBV12-4
J: TRBJ1-2
CDR3: CASSWVPTYGYTF
DNA: TGTGCCAGCAGTTGGGTCCCAACTTATGGCTACACCTTC

D: -
size: many
V: TRBV6-1
J: TRBJ2-7
CDR3: CASSIRYEQYF
DNA: TGTGCCAGCAGTATCCGCTACGAGCAGTACTTC

D: TRBD1
size: many
V: TRBV7-2
J: TRBJ2-5
CDR3: CASSLAGTAQETQYF
DNA: TGTGCCAGCAGCTTAGCCGGGACAGCTCAAGAGACCCAGTACTTC

D: -
size: -
V: TRBV29-1
J: TRBJ2-7
CDR3: CSVELGLAGSSYEQYF
DNA: TGCAGCGTTGAATTAGGTCTAGCAGGCAGCTCCTACGAGCAGTACTTC

D: -
size: -
V: TRBV5-1
J: TRBJ1-1
CDR3: CASSLYQGQGTEAFF
DNA: TGCGCCAGCAGCTTGTACCAGGGTCAGGGCACTGAAGCTTTCTTT

D: -
size: -
V: TRBV5-1
J: TRBJ2-5
CDR3: CASSRDGGETQYF
DNA: TGCGCCAGCAGCCGGGACGGAGGGGAGACCCAGTACTTC

D: TRBD2
size: many
V: TRBV7-2
J: TRBJ2-1
CDR3: CASSSAGLSYNEQFF
DNA: TGTGCCAGCAGCTCCGCGGGACTAAGTTACAATGAGCAGTTCTTC

D: -
size: few
V: TRBV5-6
J: TRBJ2-3
CDR3: CASSLQGGIWEVTDTQYF
DNA: TGTGCCAGCAGCCTCCAGGGGGGCATCTGGGAAGTCACAGATACGCAGTATTTT

D: TRBD1
size: few
V: TRBV6-6
J: TRBJ1-1
CDR3: CASSHRGENTEAFF
DNA: TGTGCCAGCAGTCACAGGGGGGAGAACACTGAAGCTTTCTTT

D: TRBD1
size: -
V: TRBV6-2/TRBV6-3
J: TRBJ1-4
CDR3: CASSRPGQGSEEKLFF
DNA: TGTGCCAGCAGTCGACCGGGACAGGGGTCAGAGGAAAAACTGTTTTTT

D: -
size: few
V: TRBV15
J: TRBJ1-4
CDR3: CATSSPLSQGREKLFF
DNA: TGTGCCACCAGCAGCCCCCTCAGTCAGGGTCGGGAAAAACTGTTTTTT

D: TRBD1
size: -
V: TRBV7-6
J: TRBJ2-7
CDR3: CASRSTGDEQYF
DNA: TGTGCCAGCAGATCCACAGGGGACGAGCAGTACTTC

D: -
size: few
V: TRBV5-1
J: TRBJ1-1
CDR3: CASSFSGWDTEAFF
DNA: TGCGCCAGCAGCTTCTCCGGGTGGGACACTGAAGCTTTCTTT

D: -
size: -
V: TRBV20-1
J: TRBJ2-3
CDR3: CSASSVTDTQYF
DNA: TGCAGTGCTAGTTCGGTCACAGATACGCAGTATTTT

D: -
size: -
V: TRBV18
J: TRBJ2-1
CDR3: CASSPLGGSYNEQFF
DNA: TGTGCCAGCTCACCCTTAGGAGGCTCCTACAATGAGCAGTTCTTC

D: TRBD1
size: many
V: TRBV29-1
J: TRBJ1-1
CDR3: CSATGQGIIGFF
DNA: TGCAGCGCAACGGGACAGGGGATAATTGGTTTCTTT

D: TRBD2
size: few
V: TRBV6-1
J: TRBJ2-1
CDR3: CASSARLAGSYEQFF
DNA: TGTGCCAGCAGTGCGCGACTAGCGGGGAGCTATGAGCAGTTCTTC

D: -
size: -
V: TRBV9
J: TRBJ2-7
CDR3: CASSVDPRGGVNEQYF
DNA: TGTGCCAGCAGCGTAGACCCTAGGGGGGGTGTAAACGAGCAGTACTTC

D: -
size: many
V: TRBV12-3/TRBV12-4
J: TRBJ2-5
CDR3: CASSLGPGGQETQYF
DNA: TGTGCCAGCAGTTTAGGTCCAGGAGGTCAAGAGACCCAGTACTTC

D: -
size: -
V: TRBV24-1
J: TRBJ1-2
CDR3: CATSGLEGGYTF
DNA: TGTGCCACCAGTGGTCTCGAGGGAGGCTACACCTTC

D: TRBD1
size: many
V: TRBV7-2
J: TRBJ1-6
CDR3: CASNPRDRGQNSPLHF
DNA: TGTGCCAGCAACCCTAGGGACAGGGGGCAAAATTCACCCCTCCACTTT

D: TRBD1
size: -
V: TRBV20-1
J: TRBJ2-4
CDR3: CSADPGQGKNIQYF
DNA: TGCAGTGCAGATCCGGGACAGGGAAAAAACATTCAGTACTTC

D: TRBD1
size: -
V: TRBV18
J: TRBJ2-3
CDR3: CASSPRQGGGTDTQYF
DNA: TGTGCCAGCTCGCCGAGACAGGGTGGGGGCACAGATACGCAGTATTTT

D: -
size: -
V: TRBV24-1
J: TRBJ2-1
CDR3: CATSREDPFNEQFF
DNA: TGTGCCACGAGCAGGGAGGACCCCTTCAATGAGCAGTTCTTC

D: TRBD2
size: few
V: TRBV5-1
J: TRBJ2-5
CDR3: CASSHGTSGGRETQYF
DNA: TGCGCCAGCAGCCACGGGACTAGCGGGGGGCGAGAGACCCAGTACTTC

D: -
size: -
V: TRBV6-2/TRBV6-3
J: TRBJ1-4
CDR3: CASSNYIRATNEKLFF
DNA: TGTGCCAGCAGTAACTATATCAGGGCAACTAATGAAAAACTGTTTTTT

D: -
size: many
V: TRBV4-3
J: TRBJ2-1
CDR3: CASSQPGREQFF
DNA: TGCGCCAGCAGCCAGCCCGGCAGGGAGCAGTTCTTC

D: TRBD1
size: -
V: TRBV5-1
J: TRBJ2-5
CDR3: CASSLAGDRQETQYF
DNA: TGCGCCAGCAGCTTGGCCGGGGACAGACAAGAGACCCAGTACTTC

D: -
size: -
V: TRBV12-3/TRBV12-4
J: TRBJ1-5
CDR3: CASRLEAGNQPQHF
DNA: TGTGCCAGCAGACTTGAGGCGGGCAATCAGCCCCAGCATTTT

D: TRBD1
size: few
V: TRBV5-1
J: TRBJ2-5
CDR3: CASSLTGVETQYF
DNA: TGCGCCAGCAGCCTGACAGGGGTTGAGACCCAGTACTTC

D: -
size: -
V: TRBV5-1
J: TRBJ2-1
CDR3: CASSPDIAGTYNEQFF
DNA: TGCGCCAGCAGCCCAGATATCGCGGGGACCTACAATGAGCAGTTCTTC

D: TRBD2
size: -
V: TRBV7-9
J: TRBJ2-3
CDR3: CASSNQGGFLTDTQYF
DNA: TGTGCCAGCAGCAACCAGGGAGGGTTCCTCACAGATACGCAGTATTTT

D: -
size: -
V: TRBV12-3/TRBV12-4
J: TRBJ2-7
CDR3: CASRREPPYEQDF
DNA: TGTGCCAGCAGAAGGGAGCCACCCTACGAGCAGGACTTC

D: TRBD2
size: many
V: TRBV7-2
J: TRBJ2-7
CDR3: CASSSLMTSVTTEQYF
DNA: TGTGCCAGCAGCTCCCTCATGACTAGCGTAACGACGGAGCAGTACTTC

D: -
size: many
V: TRBV12-3/TRBV12-4
J: TRBJ2-1
CDR3: CASRRLGDEQFF
DNA: TGTGCCAGCAGGCGCCTGGGGGATGAGCAGTTCTTC